These 31 T cell receptor beta chains share one sample of origin, sequenced in a study of blood T cell repertoires in COVID-19. The repertoire was sequenced with immunoSEQ multiplex PCR; TCRdb's copy has only in-frame clones and lacks some. The table lists 20,000 to 25,000 clones, over 75% of them singletons. The sequenced sample consisted of peripheral blood. The receptors derive from a man in his fifties with active COVID-19.

The V call is TRBV9, the J call TRBJ2-7; D might be TRBD2 (6 bases). Germline V gene lookup returns CDR1 SGDLS and CDR2 YYNGEE. The CDR3 loop spans 15 amino acids. The V gene lost 0 bases and the J gene lost 0 bases, with 10 bases spanning the gap. The CDR3 nucleotides read TGTGCCAGCAGCGTAGGCGCGGGGTTCTCCTACGAGCAGTACTTC. Translated, it gives CASSVGAGFSYEQYF.

The CDR3: CATRWGGSGELFF. The CDR3 nucleotides are TGTGCCACCCGGTGGGGGGGCAGCGGGGAGCTGTTTTTT. This chain joins TRBV2 and TRBJ2-2, with D maybe TRBD2 (7 bases). With 10 bases removed from V and 7 bases from J, the gap between germline ends came to 16 bases. Germline V lookup: CDR1 SNHLY, CDR2 FYNNEI. The CDR3 extends over 13 amino acids.

The chain carries TRBV5-4 and TRBJ2-3, with 11 bases fitting TRBD1. This CDR3 region has 15 residues. V shed 4 bases, J shed 4 bases, and the junction held 5 bases outside the gene matches. The germline CDR1 and CDR2 sequences are SGHNT and YYREEE (reference sequence). In nucleotides, the CDR3 is TGTGCCAGCAGCGACTGGACAGGGGGCCCAGATACGCAGTATTTT. Translation: CASSDWTGGPDTQYF.

This sequence joins TRBV12-5 and TRBJ1-1; D is unclear. V lost 4 bases and J lost 4, with 13 bases in between. Germline V gives CDR1 LGHNT, CDR2 FRNRAP. CDR3 size: 14 residues. The CDR3 sequence is CASGSGRVITEAFF. Here the CDR3 DNA reads TGTGCTAGTGGTTCTGGGAGGGTGATCACTGAAGCTTTCTTT.

V and J are TRBV2 and TRBJ2-2; 8 nucleotides agree with TRBD1. The V and J ends lost 3 bases and 1 base, in that order; junction bases with no gene match: 4. Looked up from germline, CDR1 is SNHLY and CDR2 is FYNNEI. This CDR3 comprises 16 residues. The CDR3: CASSEQGTGNTGELFF. The CDR3 DNA sequence: TGTGCCAGCAGTGAGCAGGGGACAGGGAACACCGGGGAGCTGTTTTTT.

This clone was observed a few times. The chain has TRBV11-2 and TRBJ1-2; no clear D gene. Trimming shortened V by 3 bases and J by 8 bases, and 10 bases separated the two germline ends. The CDR3 totals 12 residues. Germline V gene sequence: CDR1 SGHAT, CDR2 FQNNGV. The CDR3 here is CASSLEGDGYTF. The CDR3 DNA sequence: TGTGCCAGCAGCTTGGAAGGAGACGGCTACACCTTC.

The chain recombines TRBV5-6 with TRBJ1-3, with 12 bases fitting TRBD1. The germline V gene encodes CDR1 SGHDT and CDR2 YYEEEE. V dropped 7 bases and J dropped 3; count of bases not matched to a gene: 11. The CDR3 covers 17 residues. The CDR3 is CASGSGTGGAFGNTIYF. The CDR3 DNA follows: TGTGCCAGCGGTTCCGGGACAGGGGGCGCGTTTGGAAACACCATATATTTT.

CDR3 sequence reads: CASRELAGGNYEQYF. The CDR3 DNA reads as TGTGCCAGTAGAGAACTAGCGGGGGGTAACTACGAGCAGTACTTC. The J gene is TRBJ2-7, the V gene TRBV19, with TRBD2 identical over 12 bases. Germline CDR1 is LNHDA and CDR2 is SQIVND (reference sequence). Trimming cost V 6 bases and J 3 bases; bases outside gene matches: 6. CDR3 length: 15 residues.

This chain joins TRBV4-1 and TRBJ2-7; 8 bases line up with TRBD2. The CDR3 contains 16 residues. V trimming: 0 bases; J trimming: 2 bases; junction bases outside the gene matches: 6. Germline CDR1 reads MGHRA; CDR2 reads YSYEKL. The CDR3: CASSQDRLAYTYEQYF. The CDR3 DNA follows: TGCGCCAGCAGCCAAGATCGACTAGCGTACACCTACGAGCAGTACTTC.

The rearrangement joins TRBV23-1 to TRBJ2-1; D is perhaps TRBD1 (6 bases). TRBV23-1 is an ORF, and what it does is uncertain. Deletions cut 2 bases from V and 10 bases from J, with 24 bases between. The CDR3 sequence is 17 residues long. The CDR3 is CASSQTIDRLALEEQFF. The CDR3 nucleotides read TGCGCCAGCAGTCAAACAATAGACAGGCTGGCCCTTGAGGAGCAGTTCTTC.

J is TRBJ2-7 and V is TRBV5-1; TRBD1 matches 10 bases. The CDR3 has 14 amino acids. Per germline, CDR1 SGHRS and CDR2 YFSETQ. The trim removed 0 bases at V and 4 bases at J, leaving 1 base unmatched. CDR3 sequence (DNA): TGCGCCAGCAGCTTGGGGACAGGGGGATACGAGCAGTACTTC. Its translation: CASSLGTGGYEQYF. The variable domain in full, with the rest retrieved from reference TRBV5-1 and TRBJ2-7, is KAGVTQTPRYLIKTRGQQVTLSCSPISGHRSVSWYQQTPGQGLQFLFEYFSETQRNKGNFPGRFSGRQFSNSRSEMNVSTLELGDSALYLCASSLGTGGYEQYFGPGTRLTVT.

The chain recombines TRBV29-1 with TRBJ2-3; 10 bases are shared with TRBD2. CDR3 size: 14 residues. Looked up from germline, CDR1 is SQVTM and CDR2 is ANQGSEA. V was pared by 2 bases and J by 5 bases, with 4 bases of the junction left unmatched. The CDR3 protein is CSVELRTSGDTQYF. The CDR3 DNA reads TGCAGCGTTGAATTAAGGACTAGCGGAGATACGCAGTATTTT.

The CDR3: CASRRGDRGRRTDTQYF. The CDR3 bases are TGTGCCAGCAGGAGAGGGGACAGGGGGCGTCGAACAGATACGCAGTATTTT. The gene calls are TRBV7-9 and TRBJ2-3; 12 bases fit TRBD1. CDR3 length: 17 residues. CDR1 is SEHNR and CDR2 is FQNEAQ in the germline V gene (reference sequence). V lost 6 bases and J lost 3; bases outside the gene matches: 10.

V usage is TRBV3-1 (or the pseudogene TRBV3-2) and J usage is TRBJ2-1; 8 nucleotides agree with TRBD1. The length of the CDR3 is 18 residues. From germline, CDR1 is LGHDT and CDR2 YNNKEL (reference sequence). The V gene end was trimmed by 1 base and the J gene end by 1 base; junction bases not matched to a gene: 9. The DNA for the CDR3 is TGTGCCAGCAGCCAAGTACCCCAGGGGGCGCTTTCCTACAATGAGCAGTTCTTC. Encoded protein: CASSQVPQGALSYNEQFF.

This chain connects TRBV5-1 to TRBJ2-1, with TRBD2 matching over 13 bases. Germline V CDR1 and CDR2: SGHRS, YFSETQ. This CDR3 is built from 17 residues. Trimming at V came to 0 bases and at J to 9 bases, leaving 9 bases not matched to a gene. CDR3 nucleotides: TGCGCCAGCAGCTTGGCCCCCGAACTAGCGGGGGGGGGTGAGCAGTTCTTC. Its protein product is CASSLAPELAGGGEQFF.

The chain uses TRBV13 and TRBJ2-3, with a weak D call TRBD2 (7 bases). V was pared by 5 bases and J by 2 bases, with 14 bases between. The CDR3 covers 15 residues. Germline V gene lookup returns CDR1 PRHDT and CDR2 FYEKMQ (reference sequence). The CDR3, as DNA: TGTGCCAGCAGCGCCACGGGGGGCATCACAGATACGCAGTATTTT. Protein product: CASSATGGITDTQYF. Full variable domain (remainder filled in from reference TRBV13 and TRBJ2-3): AAGVIQSPRHLIKEKRETATLKCYPIPRHDTVYWYQQGPGQDPQFLISFYEKMQSDKGSIPDRFSAQQFSDYHSELNMSSLELGDSALYFCASSATGGITDTQYFGPGTRLTVL.

This clone was seen more than once but under ten times. V usage is TRBV5-6 and J usage is TRBJ2-7, with D tentatively TRBD2 (5 bases). The V end was cut by 0 bases, the J end by 6 bases, with 10 bases between. Germline loops: CDR1 SGHDT, CDR2 YYEEEE. The CDR3 totals 13 residues. The CDR3: CASSLVAGSEQYF. The CDR3 DNA is TGTGCCAGCAGCTTGGTGGCGGGTAGCGAGCAGTACTTC.

This chain uses TRBV9 with TRBJ2-7; TRBD2 matches at 9 bases. V lost 0 bases and J lost 7; bases outside the gene matches: 5. The CDR3 runs 14 residues. The germline V gene has CDR1 SGDLS and CDR2 YYNGEE. The DNA for the CDR3 is TGTGCCAGCAGCGTAGGCGGGGGGGCGGAAGAGCAGTACTTC. Its protein product is CASSVGGGAEEQYF.

J is TRBJ1-2 and V is TRBV5-1; a weak D match, TRBD1 (5 bases). Germline V gene sequence: CDR1 SGHRS, CDR2 YFSETQ. The CDR3 spans 16 residues. V gave up 4 bases and J gave up 2 bases, with 18 bases separating them. The CDR3 bases are TGCGCCAGCAGCGTGGATCCGGCAGGGCTAAACTATGGCTACACCTTC. Residues: CASSVDPAGLNYGYTF. The full variable domain, with the rest looked up from reference TRBV5-1 and TRBJ1-2, is KAGVTQTPRYLIKTRGQQVTLSCSPISGHRSVSWYQQTPGQGLQFLFEYFSETQRNKGNFPGRFSGRQFSNSRSEMNVSTLELGDSALYLCASSVDPAGLNYGYTFGSGTRLTVV.

The CDR3 is CASSFSGAPTYEQYF. The CDR3 coding sequence is TGTGCCAGCAGCTTTAGCGGGGCACCGACCTACGAGCAGTACTTC. J is TRBJ2-7 and V is TRBV5-8; 8 bases are a match to TRBD2. There are 15 residues in the CDR3. Trimming cost V 2 bases and J 2 bases; bases outside gene matches: 6. Germline CDR1 and CDR2: SGHTS and YDEGEE.

The chain carries TRBV16 and TRBJ2-1; tentative D call: TRBD1 (5 bases). The V gene lost 1 base and the J gene lost 2 bases, with 12 bases spanning the gap. The CDR3 has 16 residues. Germline assignment: CDR1 KGHSY and CDR2 FQNENV. CDR3 sequence (DNA): TGTGCCAGCAGCCAATTTCAGGGCGTCCCCTACAATGAGCAGTTCTTC. Amino acids: CASSQFQGVPYNEQFF.

V and J are TRBV3-1 (or the pseudogene TRBV3-2) and TRBJ2-3, with 8 bases that match TRBD2. The length of the CDR3 is 14 residues. Germline assignment: CDR1 LGHDT and CDR2 YNNKEL (reference sequence). J gave up 6 bases and V 5 bases, and 7 bases lay outside the gene matches. The CDR3 here is CASSSSSGGDTQYF. The CDR3 DNA reads TGTGCCAGCAGCTCCTCCTCGGGGGGGGATACGCAGTATTTT.

This chain uses TRBV1 with TRBJ2-5; the D call of TRBD2 is as the table states it, not checked on the DNA. TRBV1 is a pseudogene locus. The CDR3 covers 13 residues. For the CDR3, the DNA is TGCACCAGCAGCCGCCCCCCCCGAGGGACCCAGTACTTC. It specifies CTSSRPPRGTQYF.

This sequence joins TRBV18 and TRBJ2-1, with 8 bases identical to TRBD2. Germline trimming cut 6 bases from V and 4 bases from J; bases unmatched to any gene: 8. The CDR3 has 15 residues. Germline-derived CDR1 and CDR2 are KGHSH and LQKENI. CDR3 in DNA: TGTGCCAGCTCCCCCTTAGCGGGGTCATACAATGAGCAGTTCTTC. This codes for CASSPLAGSYNEQFF.

About this clone: One end of the junction varies from germline; a read error may be responsible. This sequence joins TRBV5-6 and TRBJ2-1; TRBD1 might be the D (5 bases). CDR1 and CDR2 (germline): SGHDT, YYEEEE. This CDR3 spans 12 amino acids. In nucleotides, the CDR3 is TGTGCCAGCAGTTCTCCGACTGGAGACAGTGTCTTC. Protein sequence: CASSSPTGDSVF. The variable domain in full, with the rest retrieved from reference TRBV5-6 and TRBJ2-1, is DAGVTQSPTHLIKTRGQQVTLRCSPKSGHDTVSWYQQALGQGPQFIFQYYEEEERQRGNFPDRFSGHQFPNYSSELNVNALLLGDSALYLCASSSPTGDSVFGPGTRLTVL.

The chain links TRBV27 to TRBJ1-4; TRBD1 might be the D (6 bases). CDR1 and CDR2 (germline): MNHEY, SMNVEV (reference sequence). The CDR3 runs to 14 residues. Trimming stripped 3 bases from V and 5 bases from J, with 10 bases between. The CDR3 loop reads CASSFAGENEKLFF. The CDR3 nucleotides read TGTGCCAGCAGTTTTGCAGGGGAGAATGAAAAACTGTTTTTT.

V usage is TRBV27 and J usage is TRBJ2-7; D is unclear. The CDR3 is made up of 15 amino acids. Germline V CDR1 and CDR2: MNHEY, SMNVEV (reference sequence). Trimming stripped 3 bases from V and 0 bases from J, with 12 bases between. The CDR3: CASSLSTPISYEQYF. CDR3 DNA: TGTGCCAGCAGTTTGTCAACACCGATCTCCTACGAGCAGTACTTC.

This chain connects TRBV27 to TRBJ1-3; TRBD1 is a possible D gene (6 bases). CDR3 size: 16 residues. CDR1 and CDR2 (germline): MNHEY, SMNVEV (reference sequence). The V end was cut by 6 bases, the J end by 6 bases, with 21 bases between. This chain's CDR3 is CASSPLNRELLNTIYF. The CDR3, as DNA: TGTGCCAGCAGCCCCCTAAACAGGGAACTTTTAAACACCATATATTTT.

The CDR3 nucleotides read TGTGCCAGCAGCACCCGCGGGGGGAACTATGGCTACACCTTC. It specifies CASSTRGGNYGYTF. J is TRBJ1-2 and V is TRBV5-4; a weak D match, TRBD1 (5 bases). The CDR3 consists of 14 residues. V was pared by 4 bases and J by 2 bases, with 12 bases between. CDR1 and CDR2 (germline): SGHNT, YYREEE (reference sequence).

V usage is TRBV4-1 and J usage is TRBJ1-4, with TRBD1 identical over 7 bases. V trimming: 2 bases; J trimming: 5 bases; junction bases outside the gene matches: 11. The CDR3 has 17 residues. The germline CDR1 and CDR2 sequences are MGHRA and YSYEKL. The CDR3 DNA reads as TGCGCCAGCAGCCAAAAATCCACAGGGGCCGAGAATGAAAAACTGTTTTTT. Protein: CASSQKSTGAENEKLFF.

The V call is TRBV18, the J call TRBJ2-3; 13 bases are a match to TRBD2. The ends lost 2 bases at V and 2 bases at J; junction bases unmatched: 1. CDR3 length: 16 amino acids. Germline loops: CDR1 KGHSH, CDR2 LQKENI. The CDR3 loop reads CASSPGTSGVTDTQYF. The CDR3 coding sequence is TGTGCCAGCTCACCAGGGACTAGCGGGGTCACAGATACGCAGTATTTT.